This is a list of T cell receptor beta chains from one sample in a study of blood T cell repertoires in COVID-19. Here immunoSEQ multiplex PCR was the method, and the copy in TCRdb shows in-frame clones only, minus some. Here the sample spans fewer than 85,000 clones, roughly 90% being singletons. The specimen sequenced was peripheral blood. The receptors stem from a human donor in a cohort sampled during active COVID-19. Each CDR3 is given with its conserved first and last residue. D genes are given only for firm matches. Size is stated for part of the rows, as once, few or many counts, or as a class when the clone is expanded.

CDR3 protein	CDR3 DNA	clone size	V gene	J gene	D gene
CASGGNGYTF	TGTGCCAGCGGCGGGAATGGCTACACCTTC	.	TRBV2	TRBJ1-2	.
CASSLDGSRLRSYNEQFF	TGTGCCAGCAGCTTAGATGGGTCGAGGCTTCGCTCCTACAATGAGCAGTTCTTC	.	TRBV7-8	TRBJ2-1	.
CASSPRGGGGAKRYDGELFF	TGTGCCAGCAGTCCCCGCGGGGGCGGGGGGGCCAAGCGGTACGACGGGGAGCTGTTTTTT	.	TRBV27	TRBJ2-2	TRBD2
CASTTLGNTGELFF	TGTGCCAGCACAACACTAGGAAACACCGGGGAGCTGTTTTTT	.	TRBV3-1/TRBV3-2	TRBJ2-2	.
CASSSSGGAWNEQFF	TGCGCCAGCAGCTCAAGCGGGGGGGCCTGGAATGAGCAGTTCTTC	.	TRBV5-1	TRBJ2-1	TRBD2
CASSAQTTEAFF	TGTGCCAGCTCCGCGCAAACCACTGAAGCTTTCTTT	.	TRBV18	TRBJ1-1	.
CASSWDSSYEQYF	TGTGCCAGCAGTTGGGACAGCTCCTACGAGCAGTACTTC	few	TRBV6-6	TRBJ2-7	TRBD1
CASSETGVMEQYF	TGTGCCAGCAGTGAGACAGGGGTTATGGAGCAGTACTTC	.	TRBV25-1	TRBJ2-7	TRBD1
CASSLTTGERGYTF	TGTGCCAGCAGCTTAACTACAGGGGAGCGTGGCTACACCTTC	.	TRBV7-9	TRBJ1-2	TRBD1
CASSLQNSGNTIYF	TGTGCCAGCAGCTTGCAGAACTCTGGAAACACCATATATTTT	.	TRBV11-2	TRBJ1-3	.
CASSLGQPRANQPQHF	TGTGCCAGCAGCTTGGGACAGCCGAGGGCCAATCAGCCCCAGCATTTT	.	TRBV7-8	TRBJ1-5	TRBD1
CASSFGQVGNTIYF	TGTGCCAGCAGCTTCGGACAGGTCGGAAACACCATATATTTT	.	TRBV6-5	TRBJ1-3	TRBD1
CASSSTRDRGGYTF	TGTGCCAGCAGTTCAACCCGGGACAGGGGTGGCTACACCTTC	once	TRBV6-6	TRBJ1-2	TRBD1